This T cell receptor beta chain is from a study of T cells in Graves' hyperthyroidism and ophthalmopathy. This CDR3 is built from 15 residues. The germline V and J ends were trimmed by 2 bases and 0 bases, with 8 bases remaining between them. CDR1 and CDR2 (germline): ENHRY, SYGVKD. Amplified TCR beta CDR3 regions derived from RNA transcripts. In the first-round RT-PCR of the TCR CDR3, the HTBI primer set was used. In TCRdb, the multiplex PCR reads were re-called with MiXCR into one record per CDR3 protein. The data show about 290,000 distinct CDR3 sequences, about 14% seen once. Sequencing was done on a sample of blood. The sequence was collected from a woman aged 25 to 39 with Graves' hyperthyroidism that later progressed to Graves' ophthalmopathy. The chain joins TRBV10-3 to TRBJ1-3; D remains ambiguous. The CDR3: CAISEGRSSGNTIYF. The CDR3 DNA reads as TGTGCCATCAGTGAGGGACGAAGCTCTGGAAACACCATATATTTT.